These T cell receptor beta chains were read from a single sample in a study of T cell responses to AZD1222 COVID-19 vaccine. Only in-frame clones appear in the TCRdb table, and some are missing; sequencing was by immunoSEQ multiplex PCR. The sample has some 130,000 clones; more than 75% are singletons. The source material was peripheral blood, sampled on day 0 of AZD1222 vaccination. Receptors originate from an adult in good health. Each CDR3 is given with its conserved first and last residue. A D gene is named only where the DNA matches it firmly. For some rows the clone size is stated as once, few or many, or as a class when expanded; others skip it.

j_call,clone_size,v_call,d_call,cdr3_nt,cdr3_aa
TRBJ1-4,-,TRBV20-1,-,TGCAGTGCTAGTGGCCGGCAATGGGAAAAACTGTTTTTT,CSASGRQWEKLFF
TRBJ1-1,once,TRBV5-1,-,TGCGCCAGCAGCTCGGCTATAGAGAGCACTGAAGCTTTCTTT,CASSSAIESTEAFF
TRBJ2-5,-,TRBV7-7,TRBD2,TGTGCTAGCAGCCGCCGTTTTGCCGGGGGGGACATAGGGGAGACCCAGTACTTC,CASSRRFAGGDIGETQYF
TRBJ1-5,-,TRBV11-3,-,TGTGCCAGCAGGCCAGGGGAAGGCAATCAGCCCCAGCATTTT,CASRPGEGNQPQHF
TRBJ1-2,-,TRBV2,-,TGTGCCAGCAGGGAGGACGGAAACTATGGCTACACCTTC,CASREDGNYGYTF
TRBJ2-1,-,TRBV14,TRBD2,TGTGCCAGCAGCCACATTTTGCGCGGGGGGTACAATGAGCAGTTCTTC,CASSHILRGGYNEQFF
TRBJ2-1,-,TRBV6-4,TRBD1,TGTGCCAGCAGTGCTTACAGGGGTGGGGAGCAGTTCTTC,CASSAYRGGEQFF
TRBJ1-5,-,TRBV7-8,-,TGTGCCAGCAGCTTGCAGGTCAATCAGCCCCAGCATTTT,CASSLQVNQPQHF
TRBJ1-6,few,TRBV11-3,-,TGTGCCAGCAGCCCAACTTACGATTCACCCCTCCACTTT,CASSPTYDSPLHF
TRBJ1-5,-,TRBV5-6,-,TGTGCCAGCAGCACCTCGGACAGACTAAATCAGCCCCAGCATTTT,CASSTSDRLNQPQHF
TRBJ2-1,-,TRBV4-3,TRBD2,TGCGCCAGCAGCCAAGATCGAAGCGGGGGGCCCCACAATGAGCAGTTCTTC,CASSQDRSGGPHNEQFF
TRBJ2-7,-,TRBV28,TRBD1,TGTGCCAGCAGTTTGGTCGGGACAGGGACCTACGAGCAGTACTTC,CASSLVGTGTYEQYF
TRBJ2-7,-,TRBV4-2,-,TGTGCCAGCAGCCACGGGAACTACGAGCAGTACTTC,CASSHGNYEQYF
TRBJ1-2,-,TRBV3-1/TRBV3-2,-,TGTGCCAGCAGCGTTCAAGGTACTTTCTATGGCTACACCTTC,CASSVQGTFYGYTF
TRBJ1-6,-,TRBV6-5,-,TGTGCCAGCAGTATCCGGGACCAAAATTCACCCCTCCACTTT,CASSIRDQNSPLHF
TRBJ2-7,-,TRBV10-2,-,TGCGCCAGCAGTGAGCCGGTTGGAGATGGGGCAGTTCTCTGGGAGCAGTACTTC,CASSEPVGDGAVLWEQYF
TRBJ2-3,-,TRBV14,-,TGTGCCAGCAGCCCCAGGCCTTACACAGATACGCAGTATTTT,CASSPRPYTDTQYF
TRBJ2-7,-,TRBV24-1,TRBD2,TGTGCCACCAGTGACCCTAGAGCGGGGGTCTACGAGCAGTACTTC,CATSDPRAGVYEQYF
TRBJ2-5,-,TRBV18,TRBD2,TGTGCCAGCTCCCCCTGGGCTAGCGGGGTTCAAGAGACCCAGTACTTC,CASSPWASGVQETQYF
TRBJ2-5,-,TRBV18,-,TGTGCCAGCTCACCACCGTTGGGCAGGGAGACCCAGTACTTC,CASSPPLGRETQYF
TRBJ2-7,-,TRBV18,-,TGTGCCAGCTCACCTTCGGACACCTCCTACGAGCAGTACTTC,CASSPSDTSYEQYF
TRBJ2-7,-,TRBV11-2,-,TGTGCCAGCAGCCCCCTCGACAGCTTGGGTGAGCAGTACTTC,CASSPLDSLGEQYF
TRBJ1-2,-,TRBV5-4,-,TGTGCCAGCAGCTGGGGTGCGGGGGGGGATGGCTACACCTTC,CASSWGAGGDGYTF
TRBJ1-5,-,TRBV7-6,-,TGTGCCAGCAGCCCATACGCCGGGACGGAAAATCAGCCCCAGCATTTT,CASSPYAGTENQPQHF
TRBJ2-2,-,TRBV24-1,-,TGTGCCACCAGTGATCCCGGGCGGAACACCGGGGAGCTGTTTTTT,CATSDPGRNTGELFF
TRBJ2-3,-,TRBV5-1,-,TGCGCCAGCAGCTCCCCCCGGGGCCTCTCCGCGGATACGCAGTATTTT,CASSSPRGLSADTQYF
TRBJ1-1,-,TRBV13,-,TGTGCCAGCAGCTCGGCAGGGTCGAAAAACACTGAAGCTTTCTTT,CASSSAGSKNTEAFF
TRBJ1-3,-,TRBV19,-,TGTGCCACGGGGAGCGGGGGCCGCAAAAACACCATATATTTT,CATGSGGRKNTIYF
TRBJ1-5,-,TRBV4-3,-,TGCGCCAGCAGCCAAGATCTCGGAGGATATCAGCCCCAGCATTTT,CASSQDLGGYQPQHF
TRBJ1-5,-,TRBV15,-,TGTGCCACCAGCAGGGCCCTTAATCAGCCCCAGCATTTT,CATSRALNQPQHF
TRBJ1-4,-,TRBV5-1,-,TGCGCCAGCAGCCAACAGGGTAACGAAAAACTGTTTTTT,CASSQQGNEKLFF
TRBJ2-2,-,TRBV7-7,TRBD2,TGTGCTAGCAGCTTAGGTCCACGGGGGGGCCTAGGCGGGGAGCTGTTTTTT,CASSLGPRGGLGGELFF
TRBJ1-2,-,TRBV4-1,-,TGCGCCAGCACCTCCACGGGCGGCTATGGCTACACCTTC,CASTSTGGYGYTF
TRBJ2-7,-,TRBV19,TRBD1,TGTGCCAGTAGTGCCCCCGGGACAGTCTACGAGCAGTACTTC,CASSAPGTVYEQYF
TRBJ2-7,-,TRBV7-2,-,TGTGCCAGCAGCTTTCAACAAAGCTACGAGCAGTACTTC,CASSFQQSYEQYF
TRBJ1-4,-,TRBV2,-,TGTGCCAGCAGTGGGAGGTTAACTAATGAAAAACTGTTTTTT,CASSGRLTNEKLFF
TRBJ1-1,-,TRBV27,-,TGTGCCAGCAGTTTACCCCTCCGGACCTATAAAGCTTTCTTT,CASSLPLRTYKAFF
TRBJ1-4,-,TRBV5-6,-,TGTGCCAGCAGCTTAACGGGTTCTAATGAAAAACTGTTTTTT,CASSLTGSNEKLFF
TRBJ1-2,-,TRBV18,-,TGTGCCAGCTCACAGACAGCTAACTATGGCTACACCTTC,CASSQTANYGYTF
TRBJ2-7,few,TRBV13,-,TGTGCCACAGCTACCGGGACCAAATCTAGGGAGCAGTACTTC,CATATGTKSREQYF
TRBJ1-6,few,TRBV20-1,-,TGCAGTGCCCCTGGGCATTGGGCCCTCCACTTT,CSAPGHWALHF
TRBJ1-4,-,TRBV20-1,TRBD1,TGCAGTGCTAGTTCTCGGACAGGGGGTGAAAAACTGTTTTTT,CSASSRTGGEKLFF